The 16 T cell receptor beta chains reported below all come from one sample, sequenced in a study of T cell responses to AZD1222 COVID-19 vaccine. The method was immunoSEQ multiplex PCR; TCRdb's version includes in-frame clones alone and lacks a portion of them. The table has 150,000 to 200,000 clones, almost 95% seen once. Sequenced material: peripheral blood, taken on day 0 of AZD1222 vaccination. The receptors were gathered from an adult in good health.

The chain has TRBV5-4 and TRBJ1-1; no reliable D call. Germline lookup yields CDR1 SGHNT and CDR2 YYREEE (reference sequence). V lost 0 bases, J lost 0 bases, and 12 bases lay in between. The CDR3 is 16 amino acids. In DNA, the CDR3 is TGTGCCAGCAGCTTGGGCCAGATGCCCCTGAACACTGAAGCTTTCTTT. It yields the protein CASSLGQMPLNTEAFF.

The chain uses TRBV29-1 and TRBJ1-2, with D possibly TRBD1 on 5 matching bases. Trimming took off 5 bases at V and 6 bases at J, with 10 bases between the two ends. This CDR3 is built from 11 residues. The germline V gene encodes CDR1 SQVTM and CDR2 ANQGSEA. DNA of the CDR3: TGCAGCGTTCACGCAGGGAATGGCTACACCTTC. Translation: CSVHAGNGYTF.

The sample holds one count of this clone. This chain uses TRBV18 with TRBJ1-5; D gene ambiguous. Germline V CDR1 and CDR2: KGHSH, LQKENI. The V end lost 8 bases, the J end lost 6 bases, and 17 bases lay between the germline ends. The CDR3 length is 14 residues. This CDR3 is CASHNKGSGQPQHF. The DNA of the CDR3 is TGTGCCAGCCATAACAAGGGAAGCGGTCAGCCCCAGCATTTT.

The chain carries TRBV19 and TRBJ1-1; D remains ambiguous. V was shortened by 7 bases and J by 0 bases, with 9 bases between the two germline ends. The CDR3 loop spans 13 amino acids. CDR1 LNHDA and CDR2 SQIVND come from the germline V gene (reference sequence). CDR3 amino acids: CASNKRMNTEAFF. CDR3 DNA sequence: TGTGCCAGTAATAAGAGGATGAACACTGAAGCTTTCTTT.

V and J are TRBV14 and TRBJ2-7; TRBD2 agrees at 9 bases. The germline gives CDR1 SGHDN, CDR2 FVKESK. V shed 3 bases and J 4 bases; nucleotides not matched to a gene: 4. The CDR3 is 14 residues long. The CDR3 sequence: CASSQLAGWYEQYF. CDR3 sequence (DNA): TGTGCCAGCAGCCAGCTAGCGGGATGGTACGAGCAGTACTTC.

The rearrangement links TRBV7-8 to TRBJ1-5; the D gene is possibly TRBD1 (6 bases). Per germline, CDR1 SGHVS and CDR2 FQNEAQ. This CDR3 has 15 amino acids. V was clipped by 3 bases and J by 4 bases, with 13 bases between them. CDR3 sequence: CASSLWTVRNQPQHF. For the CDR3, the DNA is TGTGCCAGCAGCTTGTGGACAGTTAGGAATCAGCCCCAGCATTTT.

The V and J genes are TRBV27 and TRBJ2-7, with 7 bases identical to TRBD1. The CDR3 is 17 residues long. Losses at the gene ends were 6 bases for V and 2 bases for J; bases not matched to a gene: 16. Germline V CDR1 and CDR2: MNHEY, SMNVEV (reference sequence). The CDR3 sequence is CASSRTGVEGSPYEQYF. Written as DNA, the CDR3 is TGTGCCAGCAGCCGTACAGGGGTCGAAGGTTCCCCCTACGAGCAGTACTTC.

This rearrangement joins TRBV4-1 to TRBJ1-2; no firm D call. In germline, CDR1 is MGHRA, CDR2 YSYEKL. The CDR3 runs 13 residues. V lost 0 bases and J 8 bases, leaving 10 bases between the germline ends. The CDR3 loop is CASSQEWLGGYTF. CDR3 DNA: TGCGCCAGCAGCCAAGAGTGGTTGGGGGGCTACACCTTC.

The DNA of the CDR3 is TGTGCCAGCAGCCTCGGAGGCGGGGGGGCTGCAGATACGCAGTATTTT. Its protein is CASSLGGGGAADTQYF. This rearrangement joins TRBV3-1 (or the pseudogene TRBV3-2) to TRBJ2-3; 9 nucleotides match TRBD2. V shed 4 bases and J 4 bases; nucleotides not matched to a gene: 9. Germline V CDR1 and CDR2: LGHDT, YNNKEL (reference sequence). There are 16 residues in the CDR3.

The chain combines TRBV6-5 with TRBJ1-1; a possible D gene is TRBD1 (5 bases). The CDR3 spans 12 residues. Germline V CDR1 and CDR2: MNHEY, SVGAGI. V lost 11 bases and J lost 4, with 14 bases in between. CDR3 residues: CAGRGRFTEAFF. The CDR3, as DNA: TGTGCCGGCCGGGGCCGCTTCACTGAAGCTTTCTTT.

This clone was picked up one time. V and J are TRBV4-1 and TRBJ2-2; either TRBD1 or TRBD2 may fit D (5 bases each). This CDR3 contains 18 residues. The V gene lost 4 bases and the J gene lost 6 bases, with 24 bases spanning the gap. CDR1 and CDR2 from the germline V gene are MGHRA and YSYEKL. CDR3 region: CASSPTGTLLRHPGELFF. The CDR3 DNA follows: TGCGCCAGCAGCCCTACCGGGACCCTCCTGAGGCACCCCGGGGAGCTGTTTTTT.

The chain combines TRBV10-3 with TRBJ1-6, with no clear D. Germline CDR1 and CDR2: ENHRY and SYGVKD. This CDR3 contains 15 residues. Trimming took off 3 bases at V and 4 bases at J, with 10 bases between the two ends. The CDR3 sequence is CAISEGFTYNSPLHF. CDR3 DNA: TGTGCCATCAGTGAAGGGTTTACGTATAATTCACCCCTCCACTTT.

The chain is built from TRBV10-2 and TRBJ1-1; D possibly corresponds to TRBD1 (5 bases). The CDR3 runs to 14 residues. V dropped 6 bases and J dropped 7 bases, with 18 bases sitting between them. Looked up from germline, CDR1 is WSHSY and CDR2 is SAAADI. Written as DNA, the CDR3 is TGCGCCAGCAGCGATGGGGACGTCCGGAGTGAAGCTTTCTTT. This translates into CASSDGDVRSEAFF.

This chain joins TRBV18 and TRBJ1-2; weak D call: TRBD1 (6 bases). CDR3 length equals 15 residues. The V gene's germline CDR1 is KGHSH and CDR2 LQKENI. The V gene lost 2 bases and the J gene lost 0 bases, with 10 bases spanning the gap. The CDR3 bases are TGTGCCAGCTCACCAGGGACACCGCCTAACTATGGCTACACCTTC. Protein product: CASSPGTPPNYGYTF.

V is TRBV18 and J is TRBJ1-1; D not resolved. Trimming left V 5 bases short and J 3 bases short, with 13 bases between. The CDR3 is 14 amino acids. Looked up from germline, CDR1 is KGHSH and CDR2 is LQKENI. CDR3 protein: CASSLRFLDTEAFF. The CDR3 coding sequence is TGTGCCAGCTCATTAAGGTTCCTTGACACTGAAGCTTTCTTT.

The CDR3 DNA reads TGCAGCGTTGAAGACCGCAAGGGGAGCGGCACAGATACGCAGTATTTT. Its translation is CSVEDRKGSGTDTQYF. The V gene is TRBV29-1, the J gene TRBJ2-3, with D perhaps TRBD1 or TRBD2 (5 bases each). The germline CDR1 and CDR2 sequences are SQVTM and ANQGSEA. V lost 0 bases to trimming and J lost 1 base, with 14 bases between them. The CDR3 is 16 residues long.